The present T cell receptor (beta chain) was sequenced within a study of shared T cell receptors in the human thymus. CDR1 and CDR2 from the germline V gene are SEHNR and FQNEAQ (reference sequence). V lost 5 bases to trimming and J lost 0 bases, with 13 bases between them. The CDR3 is made up of 15 amino acids. The data were produced by immunoSEQ multiplex PCR, yet TCRdb's version contains in-frame clones alone and is incomplete. The data hold about 380,000 clones, with around 95% observed a single time. The TCR was taken from a human donor. The chain links TRBV7-9 to TRBJ1-2; the D gene is possibly TRBD1 (5 bases). The sequencing input was thymocytes. The CDR3, as DNA: TGTGCCAGCAGCCACCAGGGCCAAGCTAACTATGGCTACACCTTC. This sequence encodes CASSHQGQANYGYTF.